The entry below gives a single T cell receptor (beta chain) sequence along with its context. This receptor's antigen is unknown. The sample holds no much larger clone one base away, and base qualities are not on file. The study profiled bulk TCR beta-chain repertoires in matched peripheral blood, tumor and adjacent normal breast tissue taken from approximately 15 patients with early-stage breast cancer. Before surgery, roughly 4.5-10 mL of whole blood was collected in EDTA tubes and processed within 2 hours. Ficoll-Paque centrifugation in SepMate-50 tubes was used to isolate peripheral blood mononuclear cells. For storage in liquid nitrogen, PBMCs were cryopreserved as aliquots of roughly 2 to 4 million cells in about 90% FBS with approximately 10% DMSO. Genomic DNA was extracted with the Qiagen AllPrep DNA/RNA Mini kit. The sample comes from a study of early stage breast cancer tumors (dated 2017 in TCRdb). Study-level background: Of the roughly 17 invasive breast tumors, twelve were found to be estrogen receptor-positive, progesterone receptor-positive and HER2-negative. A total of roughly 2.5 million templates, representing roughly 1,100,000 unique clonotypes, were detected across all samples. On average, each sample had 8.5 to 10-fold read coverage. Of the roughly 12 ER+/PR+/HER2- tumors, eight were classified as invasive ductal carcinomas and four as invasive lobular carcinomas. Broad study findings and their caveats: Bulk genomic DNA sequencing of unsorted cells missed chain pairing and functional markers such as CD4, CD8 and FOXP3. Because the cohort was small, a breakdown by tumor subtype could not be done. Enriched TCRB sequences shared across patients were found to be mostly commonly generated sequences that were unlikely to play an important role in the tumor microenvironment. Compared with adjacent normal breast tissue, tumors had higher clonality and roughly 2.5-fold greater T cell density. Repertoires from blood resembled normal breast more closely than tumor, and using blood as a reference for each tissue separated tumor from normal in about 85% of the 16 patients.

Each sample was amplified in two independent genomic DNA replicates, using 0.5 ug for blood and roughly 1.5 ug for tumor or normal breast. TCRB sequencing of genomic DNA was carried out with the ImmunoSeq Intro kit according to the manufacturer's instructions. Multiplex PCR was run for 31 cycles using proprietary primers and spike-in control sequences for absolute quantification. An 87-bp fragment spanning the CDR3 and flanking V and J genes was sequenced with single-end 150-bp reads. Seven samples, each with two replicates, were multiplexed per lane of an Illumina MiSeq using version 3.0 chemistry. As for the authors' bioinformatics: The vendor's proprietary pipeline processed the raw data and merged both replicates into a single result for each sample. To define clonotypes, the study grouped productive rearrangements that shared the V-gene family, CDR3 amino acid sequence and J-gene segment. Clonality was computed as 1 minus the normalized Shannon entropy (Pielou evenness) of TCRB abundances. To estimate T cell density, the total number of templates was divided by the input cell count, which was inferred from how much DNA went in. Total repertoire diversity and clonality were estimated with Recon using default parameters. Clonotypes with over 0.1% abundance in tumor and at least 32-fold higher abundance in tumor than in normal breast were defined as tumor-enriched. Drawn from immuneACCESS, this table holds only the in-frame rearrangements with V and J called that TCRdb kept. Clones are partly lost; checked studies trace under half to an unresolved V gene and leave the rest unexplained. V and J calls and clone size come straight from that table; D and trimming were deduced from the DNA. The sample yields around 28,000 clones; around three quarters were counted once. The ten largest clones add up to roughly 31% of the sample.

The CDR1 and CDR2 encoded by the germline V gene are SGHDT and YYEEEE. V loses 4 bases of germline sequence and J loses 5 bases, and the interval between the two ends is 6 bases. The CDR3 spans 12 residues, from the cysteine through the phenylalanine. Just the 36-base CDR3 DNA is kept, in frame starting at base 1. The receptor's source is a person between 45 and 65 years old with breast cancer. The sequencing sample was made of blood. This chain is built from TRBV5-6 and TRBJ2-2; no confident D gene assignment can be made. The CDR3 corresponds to CASSRGTGELFF. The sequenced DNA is TGTGCCAGCAGCAGAGGTACCGGGGAGCTGTTTTTT.